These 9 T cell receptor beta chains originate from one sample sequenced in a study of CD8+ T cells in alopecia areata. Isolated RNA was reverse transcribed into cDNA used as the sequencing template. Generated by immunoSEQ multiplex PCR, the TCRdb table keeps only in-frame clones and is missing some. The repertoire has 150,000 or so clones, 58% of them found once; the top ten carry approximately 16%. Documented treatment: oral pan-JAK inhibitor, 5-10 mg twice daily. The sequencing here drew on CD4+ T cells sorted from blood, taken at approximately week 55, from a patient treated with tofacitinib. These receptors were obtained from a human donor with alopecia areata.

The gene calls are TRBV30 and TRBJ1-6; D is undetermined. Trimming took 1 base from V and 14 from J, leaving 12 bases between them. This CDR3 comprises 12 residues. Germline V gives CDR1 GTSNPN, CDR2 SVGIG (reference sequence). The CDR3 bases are TGTGCCTGGAGTGCTCGGGGAGGAACCCTCCACTTT. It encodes CAWSARGGTLHF. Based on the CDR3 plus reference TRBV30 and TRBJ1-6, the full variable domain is SQTIHQWPATLVQPVGSPLSLECTVEGTSNPNLYWYRQAAGRGLQLLFYSVGIGQISSEVPQNLSASRPQDRQFILSSKKLLLSDSGFYLCAWSARGGTLHFGNGTRLTVT.

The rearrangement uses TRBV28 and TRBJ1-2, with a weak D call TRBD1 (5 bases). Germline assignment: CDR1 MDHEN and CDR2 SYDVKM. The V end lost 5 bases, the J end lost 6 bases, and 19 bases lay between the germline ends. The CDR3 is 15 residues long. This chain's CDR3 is CASSEGPTRANGYTF. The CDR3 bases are TGTGCCAGCAGTGAGGGACCTACTCGGGCCAATGGCTACACCTTC.

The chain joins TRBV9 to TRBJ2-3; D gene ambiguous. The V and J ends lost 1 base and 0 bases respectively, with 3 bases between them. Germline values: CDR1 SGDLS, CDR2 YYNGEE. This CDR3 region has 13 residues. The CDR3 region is CASSVPSTDTQYF. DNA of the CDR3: TGTGCCAGCAGCGTACCTAGCACAGATACGCAGTATTTT.

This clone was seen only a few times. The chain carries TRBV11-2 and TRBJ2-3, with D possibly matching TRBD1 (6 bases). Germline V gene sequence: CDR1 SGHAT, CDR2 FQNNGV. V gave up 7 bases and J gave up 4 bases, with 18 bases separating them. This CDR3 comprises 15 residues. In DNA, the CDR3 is TGTGCCAGCACCCGCACAGGGAAGTCGGCAGATACGCAGTATTTT. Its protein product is CASTRTGKSADTQYF.

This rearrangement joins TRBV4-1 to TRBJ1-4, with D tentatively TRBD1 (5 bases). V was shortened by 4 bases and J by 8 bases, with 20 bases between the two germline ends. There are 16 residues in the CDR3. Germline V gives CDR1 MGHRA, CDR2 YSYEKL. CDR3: CASSRAERGISEKLFF. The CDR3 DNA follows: TGCGCCAGCAGCCGGGCCGAACGGGGGATTTCGGAAAAACTGTTTTTT.

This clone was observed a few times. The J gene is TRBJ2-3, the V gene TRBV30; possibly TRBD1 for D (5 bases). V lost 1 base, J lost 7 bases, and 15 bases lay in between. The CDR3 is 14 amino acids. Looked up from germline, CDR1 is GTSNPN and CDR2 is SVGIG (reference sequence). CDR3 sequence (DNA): TGTGCCTGGAGTGGGACACCCCCGCTTAATACGCAGTATTTT. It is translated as CAWSGTPPLNTQYF.

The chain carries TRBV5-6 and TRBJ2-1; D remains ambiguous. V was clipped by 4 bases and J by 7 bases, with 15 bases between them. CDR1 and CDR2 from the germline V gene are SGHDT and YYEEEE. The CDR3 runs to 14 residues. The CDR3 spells CASSPRAVKNEQFF. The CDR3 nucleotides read TGTGCCAGCAGCCCCCGGGCCGTCAAGAATGAGCAGTTCTTC.

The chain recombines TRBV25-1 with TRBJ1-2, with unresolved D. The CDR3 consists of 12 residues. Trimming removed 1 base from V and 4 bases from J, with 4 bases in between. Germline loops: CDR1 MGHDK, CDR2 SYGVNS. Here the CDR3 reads CASSESGYGYTF. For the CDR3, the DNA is TGTGCCAGCAGTGAATCCGGCTATGGCTACACCTTC.

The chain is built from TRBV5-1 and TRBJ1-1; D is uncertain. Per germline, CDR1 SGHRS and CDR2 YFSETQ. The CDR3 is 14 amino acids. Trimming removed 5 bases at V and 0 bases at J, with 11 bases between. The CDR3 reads CASRADAVNTEAFF. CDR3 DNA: TGCGCCAGCAGGGCGGATGCCGTGAACACTGAAGCTTTCTTT.